These 6 T cell receptor beta chains share one sample of origin, sequenced in a study of blood T cell repertoires in COVID-19. Clones were read by immunoSEQ multiplex PCR, and TCRdb kept only the in-frame ones, dropping some. The table shows roughly 290,000 clones, with 89% occurring only once. Sequencing was done on a sample of peripheral blood. The receptors originated from a woman aged 60-75 years with acute or convalescent COVID-19.

The CDR3 sequence is CATSRDPMTGELFF. The CDR3 DNA follows: TGTGCCACCAGCAGAGATCCCATGACAGGGGAGCTGTTTTTT. The chain employs TRBV15 and TRBJ2-2; D ambiguous. This CDR3 comprises 14 residues. The germline V gene has CDR1 LNHNV and CDR2 YYDKDF (reference sequence). The V and J ends lost 0 bases and 8 bases respectively, with 10 bases between them. The full variable domain, its missing parts supplied by reference TRBV15 and TRBJ2-2, is DAMVIQNPRYQVTQFGKPVTLSCSQTLNHNVMYWYQQKSSQAPKLLFHYYDKDFNNEADTPDNFQSRRPNTSFCFLDIRSPGLGDTAMYLCATSRDPMTGELFFGEGSRLTVL.

The CDR3 DNA sequence: TGTGCCAGCAGTTTATCCGGGACAGGGATAGAGACCCAGTACTTC. It codes for CASSLSGTGIETQYF. The gene calls are TRBV28 and TRBJ2-5; 9 bases agree with TRBD1. Germline CDR1 reads MDHEN; CDR2 reads SYDVKM. The CDR3 has 15 amino acids. Trimming removed 1 base from V and 4 bases from J; junction bases left unmatched: 4.

The rearrangement joins TRBV4-1 to TRBJ1-2, with D perhaps TRBD1 (6 bases). Trimming cost V 3 bases and J 4 bases, with 15 bases left between them. The germline V gene encodes CDR1 MGHRA and CDR2 YSYEKL. This CDR3 region has 15 residues. Here the CDR3 reads CASSQGTRGVYGYTF. The CDR3 DNA follows: TGCGCCAGCAGCCAGGGGACAAGGGGCGTCTATGGCTACACCTTC.

This clone was found once. The chain combines TRBV7-3 with TRBJ2-3; D possibly corresponds to TRBD2 (6 bases). The CDR3 has 14 amino acids. Germline-derived CDR1 and CDR2 are SGHTA and FQGTGA. Deletions cut 4 bases from V and 13 bases from J, with 21 bases between. The CDR3 nucleotides are TGTGCCAGCAGCTCGTCGGTGGTAGCGGAAGAGAAGTATTTT. It codes for CASSSSVVAEEKYF.

V is TRBV28 and J is TRBJ2-1, with D possibly TRBD2 on 7 matching bases. CDR3 size: 15 residues. CDR1 is MDHEN, CDR2 SYDVKM, per germline. Trimming pared 6 bases from V and 8 bases from J, leaving 20 bases between. CDR3 DNA sequence: TGTGCCAGCAGCCCCCTAGGGGGGGGCCGGGATGAGCAGTTCTTC. It is translated as CASSPLGGGRDEQFF.

The chain employs TRBV27 and TRBJ1-5; TRBD1 might be the D (6 bases). The germline CDR1 and CDR2 sequences are MNHEY and SMNVEV (reference sequence). The V gene lost 2 bases and the J gene lost 6 bases, with 17 bases spanning the gap. There are 16 residues in the CDR3. The CDR3 protein is CASSLRGDTAGQPQHF. The DNA of the CDR3 is TGTGCCAGCAGTTTACGGGGGGACACGGCCGGTCAGCCCCAGCATTTT.